The present TCR beta chain was sequenced within a study of beta chain features in type 1 diabetes. Concerning this clone: What it binds is not known.

The investigators reverse transcribed all of the isolated RNA, so they sequenced expressed TCRB transcripts. Profiling relied on immunoSEQ multiplex PCR, and the TCRdb table lists in-frame clones only, not all of them. Among a few hundred thousand clones listed, 16% were seen once. Cells sorted by CD45RO/CCR7/CD25/CD127/CD95/CD27 comprised CD4+ naive, central memory, regulatory and stem cell-like memory cells. The CDR3 consists of 13 residues. V was shortened by 5 bases and J by 7 bases, with 15 bases between the two germline ends. Germline V gene sequence: CDR1 MGHDK, CDR2 SYGVNS. Overall study results and limits: Across all four CD4+ subsets, people with type 1 diabetes showed modestly shorter TCRB CDR3s. A potential influence of HLA type upon TCRB rearrangement remained unresolved herein. Patients' naive, central memory and regulatory TCRB repertoires appeared more alike than those of healthy donors.

This chain uses TRBV25-1 with TRBJ2-7; D tentatively reads TRBD1 or TRBD2 (6 bases each). The sample taken for sequencing was naive CD4+ T cells from blood. This clonotype was obtained from a man between 25 and 39 years old with type 1 diabetes. DNA for the CDR3: TGTGCCAGCAGTAATCCGGGGGCGGCGGAGCAGTACTTC. Protein: CASSNPGAAEQYF.